The 23 T cell receptor beta chains listed next were all sequenced from one sample in a study of CD8 T cells in Susac syndrome. With random hexamers, roughly 0.45 to 1 ug RNA was reverse transcribed. Via MiXCR, TCRdb re-called the immunoSEQ multiplex PCR reads, giving one row per CDR3 protein. The sample shows tens of thousands of distinct CDR3 sequences, just over 95% of them seen only once. What was sequenced was CD4+ T cells from PBMCs. The receptors shown here come from a human donor with multiple sclerosis.

V usage is TRBV3-1 and J usage is TRBJ1-4; the D is unclear. The germline V and J ends were trimmed by 3 bases and 5 bases, with 7 bases remaining between them. The CDR3 extends over 13 amino acids. Germline assignment: CDR1 LGHDT and CDR2 YNNKEL (reference sequence). The CDR3 region is CASSQAGNEKLFF. The CDR3 nucleotides are TGTGCCAGCAGCCAGGCGGGGAATGAAAAACTGTTTTTT.

CDR3 nucleotides: TGTGCCAGCAGCTTCCGGAGGGACCAAGAGACCCAGTACTTC. Its translation: CASSFRRDQETQYF. The chain couples TRBV5-6 to TRBJ2-5; possible D gene TRBD2, 6 bases. CDR3 length: 14 amino acids. The germline V and J ends were trimmed by 2 bases and 0 bases, with 8 bases remaining between them. CDR1 is SGHDT and CDR2 is YYEEEE in the germline V gene.

The chain combines TRBV20-1 with TRBJ1-5; D is unclear. The V gene's germline CDR1 is DFQATT and CDR2 SNEGSKA (reference sequence). The CDR3 sequence is 13 residues long. Between the trimmed V and J ends, which lost 3 bases and 5 bases, there was a span of 11 bases. CDR3 in DNA: TGCAGTGCTAGTTTTCAGGTGGATCAGCCCCAGCATTTT. Its protein product is CSASFQVDQPQHF.

The gene calls are TRBV5-1 and TRBJ2-1; 14 bases agree with TRBD2. The CDR3 runs 16 residues. The V and J ends lost 4 bases and 6 bases, in that order; junction bases with no gene match: 6. Germline lookup yields CDR1 SGHRS and CDR2 YFSETQ. CDR3 amino acids: CASSVGGLAGGNEQFF. The CDR3 bases are TGCGCCAGCAGCGTAGGTGGACTAGCGGGGGGCAATGAGCAGTTCTTC.

This chain links TRBV7-8 with TRBJ1-1; TRBD1 agrees at 7 bases. CDR1 and CDR2 from the germline V gene are SGHVS and FQNEAQ. There are 14 residues in the CDR3. Losses at the gene ends were 5 bases for V and 1 base for J; bases not matched to a gene: 4. CDR3 protein: CASSPTGPNTEAFF. CDR3 bases: TGTGCCAGCAGCCCGACAGGGCCGAACACTGAAGCTTTCTTT. Looking up the rest from reference TRBV7-8 and TRBJ1-1 gives the full variable domain: GAGVSQSPRYKVAKRGQDVALRCDPISGHVSLFWYQQALGQGPEFLTYFQNEAQLDKSGLPSDRFFAERPEGSVSTLKIQRTQQEDSAVYLCASSPTGPNTEAFFGQGTRLTVV.

The V gene is TRBV6-1, the J gene TRBJ2-2; tentative D call: TRBD1 (5 bases). The CDR3 loop spans 13 amino acids. CDR1 is MNHNS and CDR2 is SASEGT in the germline V gene. V was pared by 3 bases and J by 8 bases, with 10 bases between. CDR3 sequence (DNA): TGTGCCAGCAGTGACCAGGGTATAGGGGAGCTGTTTTTT. The encoded protein is CASSDQGIGELFF.

The V gene is TRBV9, the J gene TRBJ2-3; 8 nucleotides agree with TRBD2. The junction had 7 bases not matched to a gene; V was cut back by 0 bases and J by 1 base. CDR3 length equals 17 residues. Germline V gene sequence: CDR1 SGDLS, CDR2 YYNGEE. This CDR3 reads CASSVGYRSGGTDTQYF. DNA for the CDR3: TGTGCCAGCAGCGTAGGTTATCGTAGCGGGGGCACAGATACGCAGTATTTT.

This chain's CDR3 is CASSLPGQGISSGYTF. DNA of the CDR3: TGTGCCAGCAGCTTACCGGGACAGGGAATCAGTAGTGGCTACACCTTC. V and J are TRBV5-4 and TRBJ1-2, with 9 positions matching TRBD1. Trimming at V came to 2 bases and at J to 7 bases, leaving 12 bases not matched to a gene. The germline V gene has CDR1 SGHNT and CDR2 YYREEE (reference sequence). This CDR3 contains 16 residues.

This chain connects TRBV20-1 to TRBJ2-5, with TRBD2 identical over 8 bases. The CDR3 is 12 residues long. CDR1 is DFQATT and CDR2 is SNEGSKA in the germline V gene (reference sequence). V was clipped by 3 bases and J by 5 bases; unmatched bases: 2. CDR3 loop: CSASGGAETQYF. As DNA, the CDR3 is TGCAGTGCTAGCGGGGGGGCGGAGACCCAGTACTTC.

This clonotype was observed once. This chain joins TRBV19 and TRBJ1-1; D call uncertain. Trimming shortened V by 4 bases and J by 5 bases, and 14 bases separated the two germline ends. Germline assignment: CDR1 LNHDA and CDR2 SQIVND (reference sequence). This CDR3 region has 14 residues. The CDR3 DNA reads as TGTGCCAGTAGTACCGGGCCTCAAAGGACTGAAGCTTTCTTT. The encoded protein is CASSTGPQRTEAFF.

This clonotype came up once. CDR3 in amino acids: CAWSVGPRGAFF. DNA of the CDR3: TGTGCCTGGAGTGTAGGACCTCGGGGAGCTTTCTTT. The chain carries TRBV30 and TRBJ1-1, with D hard to call. Germline CDR1 is GTSNPN and CDR2 is SVGIG (reference sequence). The length of the CDR3 is 12 residues. V was pared by 0 bases and J by 10 bases, with 12 bases between.

The rearrangement uses TRBV5-1 and TRBJ2-5; TRBD1 is a possible D gene (5 bases). V lost 4 bases, J lost 1 base, and 8 bases lay in between. CDR3 length equals 13 residues. Germline V gives CDR1 SGHRS, CDR2 YFSETQ. Written as DNA, the CDR3 is TGCGCCAGCAGCCCGGACACCCAAGAGACCCAGTACTTC. Translated: CASSPDTQETQYF.

The chain is built from TRBV7-9 and TRBJ1-1; no clear D. CDR3 size: 16 residues. V was pared by 4 bases and J by 1 base, with 16 bases between. The germline V gene encodes CDR1 SEHNR and CDR2 FQNEAQ (reference sequence). CDR3 in DNA: TGTGCCAGCAGCTCCCCCGGCCGAACCCAGAACACTGAAGCTTTCTTT. This translates into CASSSPGRTQNTEAFF.

The chain has TRBV7-3 and TRBJ2-3; 15 nucleotides align to TRBD2. Germline V gene lookup returns CDR1 SGHTA and CDR2 FQGTGA. The CDR3 runs to 17 residues. With 2 bases clipped from V and 5 bases from J, the junction kept 5 bases outside the gene matches. The CDR3 DNA is TGTGCCAGCAGCTTAGGACTAGCGGGGGGGATGAGAGATACGCAGTATTTT. Its protein is CASSLGLAGGMRDTQYF.

This sequence joins TRBV19 and TRBJ2-1; no clear D gene. Germline values: CDR1 LNHDA, CDR2 SQIVND (reference sequence). V lost 3 bases, J lost 5 bases, and 8 bases lay in between. The CDR3 consists of 13 residues. For the CDR3, the DNA is TGTGCCAGTAGTATCGGCAGGAACAATGAGCAGTTCTTC. Its protein product is CASSIGRNNEQFF. The full variable domain, completed using reference TRBV19 and TRBJ2-1, is DGGITQSPKYLFRKEGQNVTLSCEQNLNHDAMYWYRQDPGQGLRLIYYSQIVNDFQKGDIAEGYSVSREKKESFPLTVTSAQKNPTAFYLCASSIGRNNEQFFGPGTRLTVL.

The chain carries TRBV7-2 and TRBJ2-5, with D perhaps TRBD2 (5 bases). The V end lost 5 bases, the J end lost 5 bases, and 15 bases lay between the germline ends. Germline-derived CDR1 and CDR2 are SGHTA and FQGNSA. The CDR3 covers 14 residues. CDR3: CASSAGPSGETQYF. The DNA for the CDR3 is TGTGCCAGCAGCGCAGGACCCTCGGGGGAGACCCAGTACTTC.

This chain joins TRBV28 and TRBJ1-2; D is unclear. Trimming took 8 bases from V and 6 from J, leaving 19 bases between them. Germline values: CDR1 MDHEN, CDR2 SYDVKM. The CDR3 runs to 14 residues. In DNA form, the CDR3 reads TGTGCCAGCGGCCGGTCGAGGGAGGAGGATGGCTACACCTTC. Protein sequence: CASGRSREEDGYTF.

The genes are TRBV4-1 and TRBJ2-7; 9 bases are a match to TRBD1. Unmatched junction bases numbered 4, after V lost 3 bases and J lost 4 bases. Germline V gives CDR1 MGHRA, CDR2 YSYEKL. This CDR3 has 14 residues. The CDR3 protein is CASSQGQGLYEQYF. The CDR3 coding sequence is TGCGCCAGCAGCCAGGGACAGGGCTTGTACGAGCAGTACTTC.

The chain combines TRBV7-9 with TRBJ1-6; TRBD1 aligns across 8 bases. Germline-derived CDR1 and CDR2 are SEHNR and FQNEAQ (reference sequence). The CDR3 loop spans 15 amino acids. Trimming removed 7 bases from V and 7 bases from J; junction bases left unmatched: 9. DNA for the CDR3: TGTGCCAGCAATGACAGGGGTTTGGAGAATTCACCCCTCCACTTT. It encodes CASNDRGLENSPLHF.

The gene calls are TRBV6-5 and TRBJ2-7; D is perhaps TRBD2 (6 bases). V lost 5 bases to trimming and J lost 4 bases, with 18 bases between them. CDR1 MNHEY and CDR2 SVGAGI come from the germline V gene. The CDR3 loop spans 15 amino acids. The CDR3 protein is CASSPRRGVGYEQYF. Here the CDR3 DNA reads TGTGCCAGCAGTCCCCGGCGCGGGGTAGGGTACGAGCAGTACTTC.

The chain couples TRBV6-1 to TRBJ2-3; 11 bases agree with TRBD2. Germline-derived CDR1 and CDR2 are MNHNS and SASEGT. CDR3 size: 14 residues. The J segment lost 2 bases and the V segment lost 11 bases, leaving 6 bases of the junction unmatched. The CDR3 spells CAGELAGDTDTQYF. The CDR3 DNA is TGTGCCGGGGAACTAGCGGGGGACACAGATACGCAGTATTTT.

The V and J genes are TRBV18 and TRBJ2-5, with D possibly being TRBD1 (5 bases). With 6 bases removed from V and 1 base from J, the gap between germline ends came to 9 bases. The CDR3 is 13 amino acids. Looked up from germline, CDR1 is KGHSH and CDR2 is LQKENI. CDR3 nucleotides: TGTGCCAGCTCTTTGGGGCGCCAAGAGACCCAGTACTTC. Protein sequence: CASSLGRQETQYF.

This sequence joins TRBV30 and TRBJ1-1, with D hard to call. CDR1 and CDR2 from the germline V gene are GTSNPN and SVGIG (reference sequence). V lost 3 bases, J lost 4 bases, and 6 bases lay in between. There are 11 residues in the CDR3. CDR3 protein: CAWRFSTEAFF. CDR3 coding DNA: TGTGCCTGGAGGTTTTCCACTGAAGCTTTCTTT.